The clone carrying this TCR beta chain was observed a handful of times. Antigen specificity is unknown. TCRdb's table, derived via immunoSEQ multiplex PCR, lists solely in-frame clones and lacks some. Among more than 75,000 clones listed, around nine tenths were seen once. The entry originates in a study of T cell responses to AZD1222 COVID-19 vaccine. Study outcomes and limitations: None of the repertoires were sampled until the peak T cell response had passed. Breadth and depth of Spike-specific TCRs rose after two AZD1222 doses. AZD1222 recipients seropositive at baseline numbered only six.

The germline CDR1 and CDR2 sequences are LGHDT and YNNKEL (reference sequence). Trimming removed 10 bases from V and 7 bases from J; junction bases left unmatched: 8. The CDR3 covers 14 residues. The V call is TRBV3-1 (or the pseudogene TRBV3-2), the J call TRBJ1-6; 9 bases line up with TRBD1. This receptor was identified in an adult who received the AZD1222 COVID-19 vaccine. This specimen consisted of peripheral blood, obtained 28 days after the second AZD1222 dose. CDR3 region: CATNTGGANSPLHF. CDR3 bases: TGTGCCACCAACACAGGGGGCGCGAATTCACCCCTCCACTTT.